What follows are 16 T cell receptor beta chains derived from one specimen sequenced in a study of beta chain features in type 1 diabetes (dated by TCRdb to 2017 to 2018). What the research found in general, with its limitations: A moderate but significant shortening of TCRB CDR3 length was observed in type 1 diabetes patients in all four CD4+ subsets.

The receptor library was made with the immunoSEQ multiplex PCR assay. The entire isolated RNA was reverse transcribed using the High Capacity cDNA Reverse Transcription Kit, and thus expressed TCRB transcripts were sequenced. TCRdb stores this immuneACCESS table with in-frame sequences only. Part of the clones is absent; in the studies checked, under half of the shortfall reflects unresolved V genes, and no reason is known for the rest. The sample data list around 600,000 clones, and around an eighth of these were observed just once. The ten largest make up around 0.12% of the sample. Their antigen targets remain unknown. The sequencing input was naive CD4+ T cells from blood. The cell subset or site label for this specimen denotes: true naive CD4+ T cells. Source of these receptors: a man aged 25 to 40 with type 1 diabetes.

This clone was detected once. The gene calls are TRBV7-2 and TRBJ2-5, with 7 bases fitting TRBD1. The V gene end was trimmed by 7 bases and the J gene end by 5 bases; junction bases not matched to a gene: 7. Per the germline V gene, CDR1 is SGHTA and CDR2 is FQGNSA. This CDR3 has 13 residues. The CDR3 region has the DNA TGTGCCAGCACACAGGGGATCTGGGAGACCCAGTACTTC. Translating it yields CASTQGIWETQYF.

Points on this clone: At one boundary the junction diverges from the germline segment, which might be a read error. The genes are TRBV13 and TRBJ2-3, with TRBD2 identical over 7 bases. CDR3 length: 14 residues. Per germline, CDR1 PRHDT and CDR2 FYEKMQ (reference sequence). In nucleotides, the CDR3 is TGTGCCAGCAGCCTCGGCGGGGGAACAGGTACGCAGTATTTT. Protein sequence: CASSLGGGTGTQYF. The entire variable domain, with the rest obtained from reference TRBV13 and TRBJ2-3, is as follows: AAGVIQSPRHLIKEKRETATLKCYPIPRHDTVYWYQQGPGQDPQFLISFYEKMQSDKGSIPDRFSAQQFSDYHSELNMSSLELGDSALYFCASSLGGGTGTQYFGPGTRLTVL.

This clone was picked up a small number of times. The V call is TRBV29-1, the J call TRBJ2-7; tentatively, D is TRBD1 (6 bases). The V end was cut by 7 bases, the J end by 0 bases, with 13 bases between. In germline, CDR1 is SQVTM, CDR2 ANQGSEA. CDR3 length: 13 amino acids. Here the CDR3 DNA reads TGCAGCGCTACAGGGCTGAGCTCCTACGAGCAGTACTTC. Translating gives CSATGLSSYEQYF.

This clone occurred a few times. The chain combines TRBV5-6 with TRBJ1-6; D not resolved. V was trimmed by 0 bases and J by 0 bases, leaving 7 bases between them. The CDR3 has 16 amino acids. Germline lookup yields CDR1 SGHDT and CDR2 YYEEEE. DNA of the CDR3: TGTGCCAGCAGCTTGGGCTCGGCCTCCTATAATTCACCCCTCCACTTT. Its translation is CASSLGSASYNSPLHF.

The V gene is TRBV7-9, the J gene TRBJ2-7; D is unclear. The germline V gene has CDR1 SEHNR and CDR2 FQNEAQ (reference sequence). The V end was cut by 8 bases, the J end by 0 bases, with 11 bases between. This CDR3 is 13 amino acids long. The CDR3 protein is CASVRANSYEQYF. As DNA, the CDR3 is TGTGCCAGCGTTAGAGCCAACTCCTACGAGCAGTACTTC.

As for this clone: Other DNA sequences in this specimen translate into the identical CDR3. CDR3 in DNA: TGTGCCTGGAGTGTACGGGGAGGGGGTGAGCAGTTCTTC. Amino acid sequence: CAWSVRGGGEQFF. This rearrangement joins TRBV30 to TRBJ2-1; tentatively, D is TRBD2 (7 bases). Trimming removed 0 bases at V and 9 bases at J, with 12 bases between. CDR3 length: 13 residues. Germline V gene sequence: CDR1 GTSNPN, CDR2 SVGIG (reference sequence).

The V call is TRBV19, the J call TRBJ1-1; the match to TRBD1 covers 10 bases. CDR1 LNHDA and CDR2 SQIVND come from the germline V gene (reference sequence). The CDR3 totals 16 residues. With 5 bases clipped from V and 10 bases from J, the junction kept 16 bases outside the gene matches. CDR3 in amino acids: CASSSGTGVRVARAFF. CDR3 nucleotides: TGTGCCAGTAGTTCAGGGACAGGGGTCCGGGTTGCGAGAGCTTTCTTT.

J is TRBJ1-2 and V is TRBV6-1; tentatively, D is TRBD1 (6 bases). The germline V and J ends were trimmed by 0 bases and 4 bases, with 12 bases remaining between them. The CDR3 extends over 15 amino acids. Germline V CDR1 and CDR2: MNHNS, SASEGT. The CDR3 coding sequence is TGTGCCAGCAGTGAAGCGCTTGACAGGAGCTATGGCTACACCTTC. Amino acids: CASSEALDRSYGYTF.

This clone was counted between two and nine times. V gene TRBV14 combines with J gene TRBJ2-3; TRBD2 aligns across 9 bases. Trimming took 4 bases from V and 5 from J; bases not matched to a gene: 7. Germline-derived CDR1 and CDR2 are SGHDN and FVKESK. The CDR3 spans 15 residues. CDR3 residues: CASSLQAGGQDTQYF. The DNA of the CDR3 is TGTGCCAGCAGCCTTCAGGCGGGGGGGCAAGATACGCAGTATTTT.

This clone was counted only a few times. The rearrangement links TRBV5-4 to TRBJ1-2; 11 bases map to TRBD1. V lost 4 bases to trimming and J lost 3 bases; unmatched junction nucleotides: 8. This CDR3 region has 16 residues. CDR1 SGHNT and CDR2 YYREEE come from the germline V gene (reference sequence). The CDR3 is CASSPELGQGDYGYTF. CDR3 DNA sequence: TGTGCCAGCAGCCCTGAGCTGGGACAGGGGGACTATGGCTACACCTTC.

This clone was counted between two and nine times. This chain links TRBV4-1 with TRBJ2-3, with TRBD1 as a possible D gene (6 bases). This CDR3 has 16 residues. The germline V gene encodes CDR1 MGHRA and CDR2 YSYEKL. Trimming pared 4 bases from V and 0 bases from J, leaving 14 bases between. CDR3 DNA sequence: TGCGCCAGCAGCCCGAGGACAGCCTCTAGCACAGATACGCAGTATTTT. Its translation: CASSPRTASSTDTQYF.

This rearrangement joins TRBV23-1 to TRBJ2-5; no definite D call. Being an ORF, TRBV23-1 has a function that is uncertain. The CDR3 totals 13 residues. V was cut by 3 bases and J by 5 bases, with 10 bases left in between. DNA of the CDR3: TGCGCCAGCAGTCATTGGCTGAGGGAGACCCAGTACTTC. Translation gives CASSHWLRETQYF.

The V call is TRBV30, the J call TRBJ2-5; tentatively, D is TRBD1 (5 bases). V dropped 4 bases and J dropped 5 bases, with 17 bases sitting between them. In germline, CDR1 is GTSNPN, CDR2 SVGIG (reference sequence). The CDR3 runs 14 residues. The CDR3, as DNA: TGTGCCTGGAACTCGTTAGACAGCAGGGAGACCCAGTACTTC. Translation: CAWNSLDSRETQYF.

The V gene is TRBV27, the J gene TRBJ2-7; 9 nucleotides align to TRBD1. CDR1 is MNHEY, CDR2 SMNVEV, per germline (reference sequence). This CDR3 spans 15 amino acids. V lost 6 bases and J lost 7; bases outside the gene matches: 13. In DNA form, the CDR3 reads TGTGCCAGCAGAAACCTTCGGACAGGGGCGGCAGAGCAGTACTTC. It codes for CASRNLRTGAAEQYF.

This chain connects TRBV30 to TRBJ1-6, with D possibly being TRBD1 (6 bases). Germline values: CDR1 GTSNPN, CDR2 SVGIG (reference sequence). The V end lost 7 bases, the J end lost 2 bases, and 18 bases lay between the germline ends. The CDR3 sequence is 16 residues long. CDR3 sequence reads: CASRSGAGAYNSPLHF. In DNA form, the CDR3 reads TGTGCCTCCCGGTCCGGGGCAGGGGCCTATAATTCACCCCTCCACTTT.

This clone was seen only a few times. V is TRBV9 and J is TRBJ2-6; the match to TRBD1 covers 8 bases. Germline V gene sequence: CDR1 SGDLS, CDR2 YYNGEE. The trim removed 3 bases at V and 2 bases at J, leaving 10 bases unmatched. The CDR3 covers 18 residues. CDR3 bases: TGTGCCAGCAGCGCGCGGACAGGGTCGGTTCCTGGGGCCAACGTCCTGACTTTC. Its translation is CASSARTGSVPGANVLTF.